This T cell receptor (beta chain) emerged from a study of cytomegalovirus exposure and HLA in healthy donors. V gave up 0 bases and J gave up 4 bases, with 19 bases separating them. The CDR3 has 17 residues. Per germline, CDR1 SGHNT and CDR2 YYREEE (reference sequence). This clone occurred a few times. Its specificity is not known. Amplification used 60 Vbeta primers and 13 Jbeta primers. Here immunoSEQ multiplex PCR was the method, and the copy in TCRdb shows in-frame clones only, minus some. Among about 200,000 clones listed, over 75% were seen once. Overall study findings and caveats: The likely explanation for a cluster of highly shared sequence variants was sequencing artifact.

This sequence was found in a woman in her twenties or thirties in good health and CMV-seronegative. The chain recombines TRBV5-4 with TRBJ1-1; weak D call: TRBD1 (6 bases). Sequencing used PBMCs. CDR3 protein: CASSLDRVGVLSTEAFF. The CDR3 DNA is TGTGCCAGCAGCTTGGACAGGGTAGGTGTCCTAAGCACTGAAGCTTTCTTT. The full variable domain, in which reference TRBV5-4 and TRBJ1-1 provide the parts outside the CDR3, is ETGVTQSPTHLIKTRGQQVTLRCSSQSGHNTVSWYQQALGQGPQFIFQYYREEENGRGNFPPRFSGLQFPNYSSELNVNALELDDSALYLCASSLDRVGVLSTEAFFGQGTRLTVV.